What follows are 9 T cell receptor beta chains derived from one specimen sequenced in a study of OX40 agonist ivuxolimab in advanced cancers. Here immunoSEQ multiplex PCR was the method, and the copy in TCRdb shows in-frame clones only, minus some. In the table there are about 150,000 clones, 90% to 95% of which are singletons. The sequenced sample was CD4+ or CD8+ T cells sorted from blood, obtained in a trial of the OX40 agonist ivuxolimab. The origin of the receptors is an adult with an advanced solid tumor such as melanoma, head and neck, liver or kidney cancer.

In its sample, this clone was seen once. The chain couples TRBV28 to TRBJ2-7; TRBD2 matches 11 bases. Per germline, CDR1 MDHEN and CDR2 SYDVKM. The ends lost 5 bases at V and 0 bases at J; junction bases unmatched: 6. There are 16 residues in the CDR3. CDR3 sequence reads: CASSHTGTSGSYEQYF. In DNA form, the CDR3 reads TGTGCCAGCAGTCACACCGGGACTAGCGGCTCCTACGAGCAGTACTTC.

For the CDR3, the DNA is TGTGCCACCAGCGGAAAGACAGGGGCAGGCTCCTACAATGAGCAGTTCTTC. It translates to CATSGKTGAGSYNEQFF. V is TRBV15 and J is TRBJ2-1; 8 positions agree with TRBD1. V shed 5 bases and J 0 bases; nucleotides not matched to a gene: 9. Per the germline V gene, CDR1 is LNHNV and CDR2 is YYDKDF (reference sequence). The CDR3 loop spans 17 amino acids. Combining the CDR3 with reference TRBV15 and TRBJ2-1 gives the whole variable domain DAMVIQNPRYQVTQFGKPVTLSCSQTLNHNVMYWYQQKSSQAPKLLFHYYDKDFNNEADTPDNFQSRRPNTSFCFLDIRSPGLGDTAMYLCATSGKTGAGSYNEQFFGPGTRLTVL.

The chain joins TRBV6-5 to TRBJ2-7, with D unresolved. V was clipped by 6 bases and J by 0 bases, with 12 bases between them. This CDR3 spans 14 amino acids. Germline V gives CDR1 MNHEY, CDR2 SVGAGI. CDR3 DNA sequence: TGTGCCAGCAGCCCCGGGTCAAGCTCCTACGAGCAGTACTTC. Amino acids: CASSPGSSSYEQYF.

This sequence joins TRBV12-5 and TRBJ2-1; 12 bases are a match to TRBD2. The germline gives CDR1 LGHNT, CDR2 FRNRAP. V was clipped by 5 bases and J by 4 bases; unmatched bases: 12. This CDR3 comprises 18 residues. The CDR3 spells CASGLRLAGVGGYNEQFF. Written as DNA, the CDR3 is TGTGCTAGTGGTCTTCGACTAGCGGGAGTCGGTGGGTACAATGAGCAGTTCTTC.

Here the CDR3 DNA reads TGCGCCAGCAGCCCCGAATGGGTGGCGAACTATGGCTACACCTTC. Residues: CASSPEWVANYGYTF. V and J are TRBV4-3 and TRBJ1-2; D gene unclear. Germline V lookup: CDR1 LGHNA, CDR2 YSLEER. V gave up 4 bases and J gave up 2 bases, with 14 bases separating them. CDR3 length: 15 residues.

This clone was seen a handful of times. The chain uses TRBV30 and TRBJ1-1; D remains unclear. Germline-derived CDR1 and CDR2 are GTSNPN and SVGIG (reference sequence). The CDR3 totals 13 residues. V was pared by 4 bases and J by 2 bases, with 11 bases between. The CDR3 loop is CAWNRRLNTEAFF. The CDR3 DNA sequence: TGTGCCTGGAATCGGAGACTTAACACTGAAGCTTTCTTT.

This chain links TRBV11-2 with TRBJ1-4; possible D gene TRBD1, 5 bases. The CDR3 is 19 residues long. Trimming left V 1 base short and J 8 bases short, with 26 bases between. CDR1 and CDR2 from the germline V gene are SGHAT and FQNNGV. CDR3 sequence reads: CASSLVSRSSGRSGEKLFF. CDR3 DNA: TGTGCCAGCAGCTTAGTGAGCCGATCGTCAGGTCGGTCAGGGGAAAAACTGTTTTTT.

Here the CDR3 DNA reads TGTGCCAGCAGCAAAAACGGACACTCCTACGAGCAGTACTTC. Residues: CASSKNGHSYEQYF. The chain carries TRBV21-1 and TRBJ2-7; the table's D call of TRBD1 was not tested on the DNA. TRBV21-1 counts as a pseudogene. CDR3 length: 14 amino acids.

The genes are TRBV15 and TRBJ1-2; 11 bases match TRBD1. Germline V gene lookup returns CDR1 LNHNV and CDR2 YYDKDF (reference sequence). The CDR3 is 16 residues long. V lost 1 base and J lost 4; bases outside the gene matches: 5. The CDR3 is CATSRVRTGGGYGYTF. As DNA, the CDR3 is TGTGCCACCAGCAGAGTCAGGACAGGGGGCGGCTATGGCTACACCTTC.